These 30 T cell receptor beta chains came from one sample sequenced in a study of T cells after posttransplantation cyclophosphamide (dated by TCRdb to about 2016). Receptor libraries were prepared by the immunoSEQ multiplex PCR assay. The source is immuneACCESS, and TCRdb retained only in-frame sequences with V and J called. Part of the clones is not carried over; for the studies checked, unresolved V genes explain less than half of this, and the remainder is unexplained. The table for this sample lists some 52,000 clones; around 84% of them were counted only once. About 2.8% of the sample rests with the top ten. Specimen: PBMCs. The receptors come from a young man with a blood cancer, CMV-positive, and with a related stem cell donor.

The table lists this clone with a few counts. V and J are TRBV7-2 and TRBJ2-7; D might be TRBD2 (5 bases). Germline V gene sequence: CDR1 SGHTA, CDR2 FQGNSA. The CDR3 contains 15 residues. V was pared by 5 bases and J by 6 bases, with 20 bases between. The chain's CDR3 is CASSTRLRTSGEQYF. The CDR3, as DNA: TGTGCCAGCAGCACCCGACTACGCACCTCGGGCGAGCAGTACTTC.

V and J are TRBV5-1 and TRBJ2-7; 10 nucleotides align to TRBD2. V dropped 3 bases and J dropped 7; count of bases not matched to a gene: 10. The germline gives CDR1 SGHRS, CDR2 YFSETQ. The CDR3 is made up of 15 amino acids. CDR3 nucleotides: TGCGCCAGCAGCTACACTAGCGGGGCCCTGGGGGAGCAGTACTTC. Protein product: CASSYTSGALGEQYF.

V is TRBV6-5 and J is TRBJ1-5; possible D gene TRBD1, 5 bases. The germline gives CDR1 MNHEY, CDR2 SVGAGI. V was clipped by 4 bases and J by 1 base, with 8 bases between them. CDR3 length equals 14 residues. DNA of the CDR3: TGTGCCAGCAGTTGGGGGAGGAGCAATCAGCCCCAGCATTTT. It yields the protein CASSWGRSNQPQHF.

This clone was seen once. The chain couples TRBV18 to TRBJ2-7; D not certain. The CDR3 covers 12 residues. Per germline, CDR1 KGHSH and CDR2 LQKENI. The ends were cut back, 2 bases at V and 5 bases at J, with 7 bases in the middle. CDR3 in amino acids: CASSPSLNEQYF. As DNA, the CDR3 is TGTGCCAGCTCACCAAGCCTCAACGAGCAGTACTTC.

This clone was observed a few times. The chain recombines TRBV19 with TRBJ1-5, with D possibly matching TRBD1 (5 bases). Per germline, CDR1 LNHDA and CDR2 SQIVND (reference sequence). V lost 3 bases, J lost 2 bases, and 14 bases lay in between. The CDR3 covers 16 residues. This CDR3 is CASSIGGGRGNQPQHF. The DNA for the CDR3 is TGTGCCAGTAGTATTGGGGGGGGACGGGGCAATCAGCCCCAGCATTTT.

V usage is TRBV18 and J usage is TRBJ2-1; TRBD2 matches 12 bases. The CDR3 runs 17 residues. CDR1 is KGHSH and CDR2 is LQKENI in the germline V gene. V shed 3 bases, J shed 0 bases, and the junction held 3 bases outside the gene matches. In DNA, the CDR3 is TGTGCCAGCTCACCCCTGACTAGCGGGAGCTCCTACAATGAGCAGTTCTTC. Amino acids: CASSPLTSGSSYNEQFF.

This chain connects TRBV5-8 to TRBJ1-1; a weak D match, TRBD1 (5 bases). The CDR3 is made up of 13 amino acids. Germline lookup yields CDR1 SGHTS and CDR2 YDEGEE. The V and J ends lost 1 base and 8 bases respectively, with 12 bases between them. CDR3 nucleotides: TGTGCCAGCAGCTTGTGGGCAGGGTGGGAAGCTTTCTTT. Its protein product is CASSLWAGWEAFF.

The chain recombines TRBV28 with TRBJ2-7; TRBD1 might be the D (5 bases). The germline CDR1 and CDR2 sequences are MDHEN and SYDVKM. The CDR3 spans 13 residues. The V end lost 3 bases, the J end lost 5 bases, and 11 bases lay between the germline ends. DNA of the CDR3: TGTGCCAGCAGTTTGATGGGGCTTGACGAGCAGTACTTC. Translation gives CASSLMGLDEQYF.

This sequence joins TRBV4-3 and TRBJ2-3, with TRBD2 as a possible D gene (6 bases). CDR3 size: 15 residues. V was pared by 4 bases and J by 6 bases, with 17 bases between. The germline CDR1 and CDR2 sequences are LGHNA and YSLEER. In nucleotides, the CDR3 is TGCGCCAGCAGCCGAGGGGAGGAGGCGTCTGATACGCAGTATTTT. It codes for CASSRGEEASDTQYF.

CDR3: CASSLAGGDYNEQFF. In DNA, the CDR3 is TGTGCCAGCAGCTTGGCGGGCGGGGACTACAATGAGCAGTTCTTC. The V and J genes are TRBV7-6 and TRBJ2-1, with TRBD2 as a possible D gene (6 bases). The V end lost 3 bases, the J end lost 3 bases, and 12 bases lay between the germline ends. The germline CDR1 and CDR2 sequences are SGHVS and FNYEAQ. There are 15 residues in the CDR3.

The chain carries TRBV7-2 and TRBJ1-2, with 7 positions matching TRBD1. Trimming removed 6 bases from V and 4 bases from J; junction bases left unmatched: 5. Germline V gene data show CDR1 as SGHTA and CDR2 as FQGNSA. This CDR3 spans 13 amino acids. This CDR3 is CASSLDRTYGYTF. Written as DNA, the CDR3 is TGTGCCAGCAGTCTGGACAGGACCTATGGCTACACCTTC.

The CDR3 DNA is TGTGCCAGCAGTGTTGGAGGCGGAGCCTACGAGCAGTACTTC. It is translated as CASSVGGGAYEQYF. The chain uses TRBV9 and TRBJ2-7, with D perhaps matching TRBD2 (5 bases). The germline V gene has CDR1 SGDLS and CDR2 YYNGEE. This CDR3 has 14 amino acids. Trimming removed 5 bases from V and 2 bases from J, with 14 bases in between.

The chain has TRBV5-8 and TRBJ2-7; TRBD2 matches at 14 bases. The CDR3 runs to 14 residues. With V trimmed by 5 bases and J by 4 bases, 2 bases remained unmatched. Germline V gene lookup returns CDR1 SGHTS and CDR2 YDEGEE. This chain's CDR3 is CASRGLAGVYEQYF. The CDR3 DNA reads as TGTGCCAGCAGGGGACTAGCGGGAGTTTACGAGCAGTACTTC.

The table lists this clone with a few counts. The CDR3 here is CASSLGLQSYEQYF. The DNA of the CDR3 is TGTGCCAGCAGCTTGGGTCTACAGTCCTACGAGCAGTACTTC. The chain is built from TRBV5-6 and TRBJ2-7; D not resolved. There are 14 residues in the CDR3. Per germline, CDR1 SGHDT and CDR2 YYEEEE. The V and J ends lost 0 bases and 1 base respectively, with 8 bases between them.

The DNA of the CDR3 is TGTGCCAGCAGCCTTAGGGGTGACGGGGAGCTGTTTTTT. It is translated as CASSLRGDGELFF. The chain joins TRBV7-9 to TRBJ2-2; TRBD1 might be the D (5 bases). The CDR3 has 13 amino acids. Per germline, CDR1 SEHNR and CDR2 FQNEAQ (reference sequence). V was cut by 5 bases and J by 7 bases, with 11 bases left in between.

CDR3: CASSSGGKVTEAFF. CDR3 DNA sequence: TGCGCCAGCAGCTCTGGGGGGAAGGTCACTGAAGCTTTCTTT. The chain is built from TRBV5-1 and TRBJ1-1, with D perhaps matching TRBD1 (5 bases). Looked up from germline, CDR1 is SGHRS and CDR2 is YFSETQ. Between the trimmed V and J ends, which lost 3 bases and 4 bases, there was a span of 13 bases. CDR3 length: 14 residues.

The chain is built from TRBV7-3 and TRBJ2-7; 12 bases line up with TRBD2. Germline CDR1 and CDR2: SGHTA and FQGTGA. There are 14 residues in the CDR3. V lost 5 bases to trimming and J lost 5 bases; unmatched junction nucleotides: 4. Here the CDR3 DNA reads TGTGCCAGCAGCCCGACTAGCGGGAGCCACGAGCAGTACTTC. Protein: CASSPTSGSHEQYF. Drawing the rest from reference TRBV7-3 and TRBJ2-7, the complete variable domain is GAGVSQTPSNKVTEKGKYVELRCDPISGHTALYWYRQSLGQGPEFLIYFQGTGAADDSGLPNDRFFAVRPEGSVSTLKIQRTERGDSAVYLCASSPTSGSHEQYFGPGTRLTVT.

V and J are TRBV30 and TRBJ1-2; 8 bases are shared with TRBD1. The length of the CDR3 is 13 residues. Germline CDR1 and CDR2: GTSNPN and SVGIG (reference sequence). V shed 3 bases, J shed 6 bases, and the junction held 6 bases outside the gene matches. CDR3 in amino acids: CAWRSQGADGYTF. The CDR3 DNA is TGTGCCTGGAGGTCCCAGGGGGCGGATGGCTACACCTTC.

This rearrangement joins TRBV5-6 to TRBJ2-3, with 10 positions matching TRBD2. This CDR3 is 16 amino acids long. Germline V gene lookup returns CDR1 SGHDT and CDR2 YYEEEE. J lost 3 bases, V lost 1 base, and 5 bases had no gene match. The CDR3 protein is CASSLRASGRTDTQYF. CDR3 DNA: TGTGCCAGCAGCTTGCGGGCTAGCGGGAGAACAGATACGCAGTATTTT.

This clone appeared a few times. The J gene is TRBJ2-3, the V gene TRBV11-2, with TRBD2 matching over 7 bases. The CDR3 runs to 18 residues. The germline V gene encodes CDR1 SGHAT and CDR2 FQNNGV. V shed 2 bases, J shed 2 bases, and the junction held 13 bases outside the gene matches. CDR3 residues: CASSLRAGLGVYTDTQYF. The CDR3 nucleotides read TGTGCCAGCAGCTTAAGGGCCGGACTAGGCGTGTACACAGATACGCAGTATTTT.

In its sample, this clone was seen a few times. This chain uses TRBV2 with TRBJ1-2; D gene ambiguous. The V gene lost 6 bases and the J gene lost 7 bases, with 12 bases spanning the gap. Germline V gene sequence: CDR1 SNHLY, CDR2 FYNNEI. This CDR3 region has 12 residues. The CDR3 bases are TGTGCCAGCAGCCCCACTCCCGGTGGCTACACCTTC. The encoded protein is CASSPTPGGYTF.

J is TRBJ2-7 and V is TRBV7-6, with 7 bases matching TRBD1. J lost 0 bases, V lost 7 bases, and 6 bases had no gene match. The germline V gene encodes CDR1 SGHVS and CDR2 FNYEAQ. This CDR3 comprises 14 residues. The CDR3 protein is CASTARDSSYEQYF. The CDR3 nucleotides read TGTGCCAGCACCGCTCGGGACAGCTCCTACGAGCAGTACTTC.

The chain carries TRBV11-3 and TRBJ2-1; 12 bases are a match to TRBD2. Germline assignment: CDR1 SGHNT and CDR2 YENEEA. This CDR3 has 19 amino acids. V was pared by 0 bases and J by 7 bases, with 13 bases of the junction left unmatched. CDR3 amino acids: CASSLDSLGDTSGRNEQFF. The CDR3 coding sequence is TGTGCCAGCAGCTTAGATTCGTTGGGGGACACTAGCGGGAGGAATGAGCAGTTCTTC.

The rearrangement links TRBV15 to TRBJ2-2, with 8 positions matching TRBD1. Germline trimming cut 4 bases from V and 5 bases from J; bases unmatched to any gene: 6. Germline CDR1 LNHNV, CDR2 YYDKDF (reference sequence). The CDR3 has 15 residues. The CDR3: CATSKDREETGELFF. The DNA of the CDR3 is TGTGCCACCAGCAAGGACAGGGAAGAAACCGGGGAGCTGTTTTTT.

This clone was seen more than once but under ten times. This chain joins TRBV7-9 and TRBJ2-1; tentatively, D is TRBD1 (7 bases). CDR1 is SEHNR, CDR2 FQNEAQ, per germline (reference sequence). This CDR3 is built from 18 residues. Trimming took 4 bases from V and 15 from J, leaving 34 bases between them. CDR3 in amino acids: CASSSPRDRSLPSARGFF. CDR3 bases: TGTGCCAGCAGCTCGCCCCGGGACAGAAGTCTTCCTAGCGCCCGGGGGTTCTTC.

This clone was observed a single time. The J gene is TRBJ2-2, the V gene TRBV6-5; D not certain. The V end lost 4 bases, the J end lost 5 bases, and 8 bases lay between the germline ends. CDR1 and CDR2 (germline): MNHEY, SVGAGI. This CDR3 has 13 amino acids. Here the CDR3 reads CASSSLVTGELFF. The CDR3 DNA reads as TGTGCCAGCAGTTCCCTAGTTACCGGGGAGCTGTTTTTT.

This clone was recorded a few times. The chain combines TRBV2 with TRBJ2-3; weak D call: TRBD2 (5 bases). CDR1 is SNHLY and CDR2 is FYNNEI in the germline V gene. The CDR3 is 17 residues long. The V end was cut by 3 bases, the J end by 2 bases, with 18 bases between. CDR3 sequence: CASSDFLGRGLTDTQYF. CDR3 DNA: TGTGCCAGCAGTGATTTTTTGGGTCGCGGGCTCACAGATACGCAGTATTTT.

This chain links TRBV15 with TRBJ1-1, with 7 bases aligning to TRBD1. This CDR3 has 14 residues. Germline trimming cut 1 base from V and 4 bases from J; bases unmatched to any gene: 3. Germline CDR1 is LNHNV and CDR2 is YYDKDF (reference sequence). DNA for the CDR3: TGTGCCACCAGCAGAGGACAGGGAGGCACTGAAGCTTTCTTT. It codes for CATSRGQGGTEAFF.

The chain recombines TRBV25-1 with TRBJ2-3, with D maybe TRBD1 (6 bases). With 8 bases removed from V and 0 bases from J, the gap between germline ends came to 9 bases. Germline lookup yields CDR1 MGHDK and CDR2 SYGVNS. This CDR3 region has 13 residues. The CDR3 here is CASQDRSTDTQYF. The CDR3 DNA reads TGTGCCAGCCAGGACAGAAGCACAGATACGCAGTATTTT.

The V call is TRBV5-4, the J call TRBJ2-1; 8 positions agree with TRBD2. The CDR3 runs 16 residues. V was pared by 1 base and J by 4 bases, with 7 bases of the junction left unmatched. Germline V gene sequence: CDR1 SGHNT, CDR2 YYREEE (reference sequence). The CDR3 loop is CASSLIAGGHYNEQFF. The CDR3 nucleotides read TGTGCCAGCAGCTTGATTGCGGGAGGCCATTACAATGAGCAGTTCTTC.